This record looks at one T cell receptor (beta chain) sequence and its context. Here immunoSEQ multiplex PCR was the method, and the copy in TCRdb shows in-frame clones only, minus some. The sample has 350,000 to 400,000 clones, about nine tenths seen once. This entry comes from a study of blood T cell repertoires in COVID-19. In the 2 weeks before study entry, exposed participants met a COVID-19 case, which was PCR-confirmed or clinician-diagnosed. The CDR3 length is 14 residues. The germline V gene has CDR1 GTSNPN and CDR2 SVGIG (reference sequence). The V gene lost 0 bases and the J gene lost 3 bases, with 11 bases spanning the gap.

The chain combines TRBV30 with TRBJ2-5; the D gene is possibly TRBD2 (6 bases). The sequence was obtained from a woman aged 40 to 50 who had been exposed to COVID-19. Sequencing was performed on PBMCs or T cells enriched from blood (not recorded which). The CDR3 reads CAWSVQGGKETQYF. In DNA, the CDR3 is TGTGCCTGGAGTGTTCAGGGAGGTAAAGAGACCCAGTACTTC.